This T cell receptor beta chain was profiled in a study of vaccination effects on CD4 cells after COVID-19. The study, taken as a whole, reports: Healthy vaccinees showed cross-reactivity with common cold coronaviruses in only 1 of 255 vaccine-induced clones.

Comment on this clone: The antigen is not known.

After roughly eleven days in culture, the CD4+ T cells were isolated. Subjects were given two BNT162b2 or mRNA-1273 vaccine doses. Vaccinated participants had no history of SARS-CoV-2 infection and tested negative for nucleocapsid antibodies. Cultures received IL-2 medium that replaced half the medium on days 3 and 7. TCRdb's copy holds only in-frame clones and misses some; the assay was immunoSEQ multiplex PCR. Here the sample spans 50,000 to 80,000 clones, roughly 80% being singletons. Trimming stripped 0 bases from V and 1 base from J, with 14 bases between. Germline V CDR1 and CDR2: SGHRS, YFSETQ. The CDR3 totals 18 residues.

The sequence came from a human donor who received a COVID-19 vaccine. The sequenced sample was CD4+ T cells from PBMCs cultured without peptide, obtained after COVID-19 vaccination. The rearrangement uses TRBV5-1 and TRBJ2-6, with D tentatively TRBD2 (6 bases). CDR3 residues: CASSLAGGGESGANVLTF. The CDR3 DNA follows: TGCGCCAGCAGCTTGGCCGGTGGAGGGGAGTCTGGGGCCAACGTCCTGACTTTC.